This T cell receptor beta chain appears in the sequencing data of a study of vaccination and CD4 T cells after COVID-19. Turning to this clonotype: What it recognizes is unknown.

Treatment in this sample: roughly ten-day PBMC culture with coronavirus spike peptide pools or control peptides (ViraFEST assay). Investigators obtained the unexposed donor's CD4+ T cells before the COVID-19 pandemic (2011-2018). Overall study findings and caveats: Sampling was limited to relatively few convalescent patients, with no early post-infection timepoints studied.

CD4+ T cells that had been cultured provided DNA sequenced with the Oncomine TCR Beta short-read assay. Researchers extracted genomic DNA from CD4+ T cells that had been cultured. TCRdb analysed the PCR reads with MiXCR anew, one entry per CDR3 protein. This table has around 10,000 distinct CDR3 sequences, 30% to 50% appearing once. This TCR came from a human donor in good health. Specimen: CD4+ T cells from blood, cultured in vitro.

The CDR3 protein is CASSISVVNTEAFF. The CDR3 DNA sequence: TGTGCCAGTAGTATCTCCGTCGTGAACACTGAAGCTTTCTTT. The rearrangement uses TRBV19 and TRBJ1-1, with no clear D. This CDR3 spans 14 amino acids. Trimming removed 3 bases at V and 0 bases at J, with 8 bases between. Germline CDR1 reads LNHDA; CDR2 reads SQIVND (reference sequence).